These 26 T cell receptor beta chains were all obtained from the same sample, sequenced in a study of blood T cell repertoires in COVID-19. Data came from immunoSEQ multiplex PCR; TCRdb stores just in-frame clones and leaves some out. Of 300,000 to 400,000 clones detected, about 87% appear once; the ten largest clones hold roughly 1.7%. The sample comprised peripheral blood. These receptor sequences come from a woman aged 25 to 45 with COVID-19, enrolled during active disease.

The chain joins TRBV4-2 to TRBJ1-2; TRBD1 matches at 10 bases. Looked up from germline, CDR1 is LGHNA and CDR2 is YNFKEQ. This CDR3 has 15 amino acids. The ends lost 3 bases at V and 9 bases at J; junction bases unmatched: 10. The CDR3 sequence is CASSQAGTGARSYTF. The CDR3 DNA follows: TGTGCCAGCAGCCAGGCCGGGACAGGGGCCCGAAGCTACACCTTC.

The genes are TRBV9 and TRBJ1-1; TRBD1 might be the D (6 bases). Germline V CDR1 and CDR2: SGDLS, YYNGEE. Trimming removed 1 base from V and 5 bases from J, with 15 bases in between. The CDR3 is 15 amino acids. In nucleotides, the CDR3 is TGTGCCAGCAGCGTATATTTACAGGGAGGGACTGAAGCTTTCTTT. Encoded protein: CASSVYLQGGTEAFF. The full variable domain, with the rest looked up from reference TRBV9 and TRBJ1-1, is DSGVTQTPKHLITATGQRVTLRCSPRSGDLSVYWYQQSLDQGLQFLIQYYNGEERAKGNILERFSAQQFPDLHSELNLSSLELGDSALYFCASSVYLQGGTEAFFGQGTRLTVV.

The sample holds one count of this clone. The rearrangement uses TRBV29-1 and TRBJ2-2, with 7 bases fitting TRBD2. V dropped 6 bases and J dropped 8; count of bases not matched to a gene: 6. CDR3 length: 12 amino acids. The germline V gene encodes CDR1 SQVTM and CDR2 ANQGSEA. As DNA, the CDR3 is TGCAGCGTCGAGACTAGCACTGGGGAGCTGTTTTTT. It specifies CSVETSTGELFF.

Regarding this clone: This same CDR3 is encoded by further DNA sequences in the sample. The chain recombines TRBV18 with TRBJ1-5; 7 nucleotides align to TRBD1. The CDR3 length is 13 residues. With 5 bases clipped from V and 4 bases from J, the junction kept 2 bases outside the gene matches. In germline, CDR1 is KGHSH, CDR2 LQKENI. The CDR3 is CASSGQENQPQHF. For the CDR3, the DNA is TGTGCCAGCTCAGGACAGGAGAATCAGCCCCAGCATTTT.

DNA of the CDR3: TGTGCCAGCAGCCAGGGTTGGTTGGATGGCTACACCTTC. Translation gives CASSQGWLDGYTF. The chain joins TRBV7-2 to TRBJ1-2, with D perhaps matching TRBD1 (5 bases). V lost 5 bases, J lost 6 bases, and 13 bases lay in between. Germline values: CDR1 SGHTA, CDR2 FQGNSA. The CDR3 is 13 residues long. The complete variable domain, with remaining parts taken from reference TRBV7-2 and TRBJ1-2, reads GAGVSQSPSNKVTEKGKDVELRCDPISGHTALYWYRQSLGQGLEFLIYFQGNSAPDKSGLPSDRFSAERTGGSVSTLTIQRTQQEDSAVYLCASSQGWLDGYTFGSGTRLTVV.

This chain joins TRBV29-1 and TRBJ1-2; 10 nucleotides match TRBD1. Germline CDR1 is SQVTM and CDR2 is ANQGSEA. The CDR3 sequence is 13 residues long. V was clipped by 6 bases and J by 2 bases; unmatched bases: 3. The CDR3 region has the DNA TGCAGCGTCATGGGACAGGGGAACTATGGCTACACCTTC. Protein product: CSVMGQGNYGYTF.

This chain uses TRBV3-1 (or the pseudogene TRBV3-2) with TRBJ2-5, with 12 bases lining up with TRBD2. The CDR3 has 15 amino acids. CDR1 and CDR2 from the germline V gene are LGHDT and YNNKEL (reference sequence). Trimming took 10 bases from V and 6 from J; bases not matched to a gene: 12. The CDR3, as DNA: TGTGCCACGGAGCTAGCGGGGGGGCCGGAGCAGACCCAGTACTTC. It translates to CATELAGGPEQTQYF.

This sequence joins TRBV5-8 and TRBJ2-2, with D perhaps matching TRBD1 (5 bases). Germline V lookup: CDR1 SGHTS, CDR2 YDEGEE. The V end lost 1 base, the J end lost 7 bases, and 5 bases lay between the germline ends. This CDR3 is built from 12 residues. The CDR3 is CASSLTGGELFF. In DNA form, the CDR3 reads TGTGCCAGCAGCTTGACAGGCGGGGAGCTGTTTTTT.

This clone appeared once. This chain connects TRBV2 to TRBJ2-3; tentative D call: TRBD2 (6 bases). Between the trimmed V and J ends, which lost 6 bases and 2 bases, there was a span of 12 bases. The V gene's germline CDR1 is SNHLY and CDR2 FYNNEI. The CDR3 spans 14 residues. CDR3 sequence: CASSFTGDTDTQYF. In nucleotides, the CDR3 is TGTGCCAGCAGCTTTACGGGGGACACAGATACGCAGTATTTT.

J is TRBJ2-7 and V is TRBV5-6, with 8 bases aligning to TRBD1. This CDR3 region has 16 residues. The germline V gene encodes CDR1 SGHDT and CDR2 YYEEEE. After removal of 2 bases from V and 0 bases from J, the junction contained 7 bases not matched to a gene. The CDR3 DNA is TGTGCCAGCAGCTTCCGACGGACAGGGACCTCCTACGAGCAGTACTTC. As protein: CASSFRRTGTSYEQYF.

The chain recombines TRBV2 with TRBJ1-4; D uncertain. Germline V gene sequence: CDR1 SNHLY, CDR2 FYNNEI. The CDR3 spans 10 residues. Trimming cost V 6 bases and J 8 bases, with 4 bases left between them. CDR3 amino acids: CASREEKLFF. The CDR3 region has the DNA TGTGCCAGCAGGGAGGAAAAACTGTTTTTT.

CDR3 amino acids: CASSYPGQARNYEQYF. The CDR3 DNA sequence: TGTGCCAGCAGTTACCCCGGACAGGCCCGAAACTACGAGCAGTACTTC. This chain uses TRBV6-2 or TRBV6-3 with TRBJ2-7, with 7 bases aligning to TRBD1. Germline trimming cut 2 bases from V and 3 bases from J; bases unmatched to any gene: 10. This CDR3 is 16 amino acids long. CDR1 and CDR2 from the germline V gene are MNHEY and SVGEGT.

V gene TRBV6-1 combines with J gene TRBJ2-2; TRBD1 aligns across 7 bases. Looked up from germline, CDR1 is MNHNS and CDR2 is SASEGT. Trimming took 3 bases from V and 0 from J; bases not matched to a gene: 1. This CDR3 is built from 15 residues. The CDR3 bases are TGTGCCAGCAGTGAGGGGACAGCGAACACCGGGGAGCTGTTTTTT. This encodes CASSEGTANTGELFF.

This chain joins TRBV4-3 and TRBJ2-7, with 9 bases fitting TRBD2. Unmatched junction bases numbered 8, after V lost 0 bases and J lost 5 bases. CDR1 is LGHNA and CDR2 is YSLEER in the germline V gene. The CDR3 covers 16 residues. The CDR3 DNA reads as TGCGCCAGCAGCCAAGATTTGCGGGGGGGGCTCAACGAGCAGTACTTC. Protein: CASSQDLRGGLNEQYF.

The chain recombines TRBV2 with TRBJ2-2; D may be TRBD2 (5 bases). Trimming cost V 6 bases and J 6 bases, with 11 bases left between them. This CDR3 has 13 amino acids. CDR1 and CDR2 (germline): SNHLY, FYNNEI. The CDR3 DNA reads as TGTGCCAGCAGCGCTCGGGGTCCCGGGGAGCTGTTTTTT. It specifies CASSARGPGELFF.

The rearrangement links TRBV28 to TRBJ1-2; no firm D call. Looked up from germline, CDR1 is MDHEN and CDR2 is SYDVKM. V shed 4 bases and J shed 3 bases, with 9 bases lying between them. The CDR3 loop spans 13 amino acids. The CDR3 reads CASSSGVDYGYTF. Here the CDR3 DNA reads TGTGCCAGCAGTTCCGGGGTCGACTATGGCTACACCTTC.

The V and J genes are TRBV28 and TRBJ1-4; possibly TRBD1 for D (5 bases). V was clipped by 1 base and J by 8 bases, with 11 bases between them. This CDR3 has 14 amino acids. Germline CDR1 reads MDHEN; CDR2 reads SYDVKM. The CDR3: CASSLFGGGEKLFF. CDR3 nucleotides: TGTGCCAGCAGTTTATTCGGGGGGGGAGAAAAACTGTTTTTT.

The chain joins TRBV6-2 or TRBV6-3 to TRBJ2-5, with 10 bases aligning to TRBD2. CDR3 length: 16 amino acids. J lost 2 bases, V lost 4 bases, and 7 bases had no gene match. CDR1 and CDR2 from the germline V gene are MNHEY and SVGEGT. The CDR3 DNA reads as TGTGCCAGCAGTTTAACCTCTAGCGGGGGTCAAGAGACCCAGTACTTC. This codes for CASSLTSSGGQETQYF.

The chain recombines TRBV3-1 (or the pseudogene TRBV3-2) with TRBJ2-6; D is possibly TRBD2 (5 bases). Trimming removed 3 bases from V and 4 bases from J, with 13 bases in between. This CDR3 spans 16 amino acids. From germline, CDR1 is LGHDT and CDR2 YNNKEL (reference sequence). The CDR3 region has the DNA TGTGCCAGCAGCCAGACTGGAGGTGGAGGGGCCAACGTCCTGACTTTC. Its protein product is CASSQTGGGGANVLTF.

The chain combines TRBV7-9 with TRBJ1-4; TRBD1 aligns across 7 bases. J was trimmed by 0 bases and V by 2 bases; bases with no gene match: 6. The CDR3 has 17 residues. The germline gives CDR1 SEHNR, CDR2 FQNEAQ (reference sequence). This chain's CDR3 is CASSLLRGPATNEKLFF. The CDR3 DNA follows: TGTGCCAGCAGCTTACTGAGGGGGCCCGCAACTAATGAAAAACTGTTTTTT.

This rearrangement joins TRBV2 to TRBJ2-4; D may be TRBD1 (5 bases). The germline CDR1 and CDR2 sequences are SNHLY and FYNNEI. V was trimmed by 6 bases and J by 0 bases, leaving 9 bases between them. The CDR3 totals 14 residues. The CDR3 coding sequence is TGTGCCAGCAGACTGACAGTAGCCAAAAACATTCAGTACTTC. This encodes CASRLTVAKNIQYF.

The V and J genes are TRBV5-1 and TRBJ1-1; weak D call: TRBD1 (5 bases). This CDR3 contains 16 residues. V was cut by 3 bases and J by 0 bases, with 15 bases left in between. Germline CDR1 SGHRS, CDR2 YFSETQ. The CDR3 region is CASSSGLPGLNTEAFF. CDR3 in DNA: TGCGCCAGCAGCTCGGGCCTGCCAGGGTTGAACACTGAAGCTTTCTTT.

DNA for the CDR3: TGTGCCAGCAGCGCTCTGGGACTACCCCGATACAATGAGCAGTTCTTC. This translates into CASSALGLPRYNEQFF. V gene TRBV7-3 combines with J gene TRBJ2-1, with TRBD2 identical over 7 bases. The V and J ends lost 5 bases and 4 bases, in that order; junction bases with no gene match: 11. Germline V gives CDR1 SGHTA, CDR2 FQGTGA. The CDR3 has 16 residues.

V gene TRBV6-2 or TRBV6-3 combines with J gene TRBJ1-5; the D gene is possibly TRBD1 (6 bases). The germline V and J ends were trimmed by 1 base and 4 bases, with 8 bases remaining between them. This CDR3 comprises 14 residues. Germline V gene sequence: CDR1 MNHEY, CDR2 SVGEGT. In DNA, the CDR3 is TGTGCCAGCAGTTACTGGACAGCGAATCAGCCCCAGCATTTT. Its translation is CASSYWTANQPQHF.

The V and J genes are TRBV10-3 and TRBJ2-3; D unresolved. In germline, CDR1 is ENHRY, CDR2 SYGVKD. This CDR3 has 13 amino acids. The ends were cut back, 3 bases at V and 0 bases at J, with 4 bases in the middle. As DNA, the CDR3 is TGTGCCATCAGTGACTATAGCACAGATACGCAGTATTTT. Residues: CAISDYSTDTQYF.

The table lists this clone with many counts. This sequence joins TRBV27 and TRBJ2-2; possible D gene TRBD1, 6 bases. V lost 6 bases, J lost 3 bases, and 17 bases lay in between. This CDR3 has 16 residues. CDR1 and CDR2 (germline): MNHEY, SMNVEV (reference sequence). The CDR3 DNA reads TGTGCCAGCAGCCTCGCCCCCAGGGGCTACACCGGGGAGCTGTTTTTT. This gives the protein CASSLAPRGYTGELFF.